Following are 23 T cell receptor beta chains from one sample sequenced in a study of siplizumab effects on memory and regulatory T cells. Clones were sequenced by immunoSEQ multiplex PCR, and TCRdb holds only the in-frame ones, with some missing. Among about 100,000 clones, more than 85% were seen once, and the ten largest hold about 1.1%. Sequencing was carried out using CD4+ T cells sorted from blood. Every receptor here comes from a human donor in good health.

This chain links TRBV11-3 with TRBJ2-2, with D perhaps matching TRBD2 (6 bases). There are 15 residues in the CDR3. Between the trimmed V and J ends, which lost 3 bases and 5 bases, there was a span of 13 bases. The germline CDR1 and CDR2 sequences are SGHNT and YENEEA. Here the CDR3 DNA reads TGTGCCAGCAGCTTGGCGGGAATGGGGACCGGGGAGCTGTTTTTT. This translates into CASSLAGMGTGELFF.

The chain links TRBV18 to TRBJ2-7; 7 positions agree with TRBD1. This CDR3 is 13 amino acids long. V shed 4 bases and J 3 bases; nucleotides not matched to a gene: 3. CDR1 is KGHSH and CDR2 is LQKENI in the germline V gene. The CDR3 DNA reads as TGTGCCAGCTCACAGGGGGCAGGCTACGAGCAGTACTTC. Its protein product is CASSQGAGYEQYF.

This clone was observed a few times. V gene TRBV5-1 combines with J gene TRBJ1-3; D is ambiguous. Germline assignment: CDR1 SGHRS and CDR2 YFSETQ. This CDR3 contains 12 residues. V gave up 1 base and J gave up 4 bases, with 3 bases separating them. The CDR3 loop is CASSLTGNTIYF. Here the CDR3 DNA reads TGCGCCAGCAGCTTGACAGGAAACACCATATATTTT.

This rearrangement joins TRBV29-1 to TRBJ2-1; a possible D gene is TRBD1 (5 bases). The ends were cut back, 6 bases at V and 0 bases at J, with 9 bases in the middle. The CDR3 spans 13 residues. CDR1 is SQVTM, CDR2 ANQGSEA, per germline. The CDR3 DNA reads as TGCAGCGTCCGACAGAACTCCTACAATGAGCAGTTCTTC. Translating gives CSVRQNSYNEQFF.

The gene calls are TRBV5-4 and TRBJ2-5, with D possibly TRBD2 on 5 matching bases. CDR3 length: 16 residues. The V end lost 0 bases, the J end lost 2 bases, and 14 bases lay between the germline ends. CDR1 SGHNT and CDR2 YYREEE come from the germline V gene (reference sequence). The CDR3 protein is CASSLDAGGRQETQYF. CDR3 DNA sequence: TGTGCCAGCAGCTTGGATGCAGGAGGAAGACAAGAGACCCAGTACTTC.

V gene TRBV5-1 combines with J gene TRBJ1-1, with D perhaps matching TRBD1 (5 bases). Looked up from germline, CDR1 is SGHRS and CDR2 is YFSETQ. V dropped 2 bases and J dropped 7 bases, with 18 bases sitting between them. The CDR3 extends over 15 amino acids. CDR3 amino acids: CASSLVDSLKGEAFF. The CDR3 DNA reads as TGCGCCAGCAGCTTAGTTGACAGTTTGAAGGGTGAAGCTTTCTTT.

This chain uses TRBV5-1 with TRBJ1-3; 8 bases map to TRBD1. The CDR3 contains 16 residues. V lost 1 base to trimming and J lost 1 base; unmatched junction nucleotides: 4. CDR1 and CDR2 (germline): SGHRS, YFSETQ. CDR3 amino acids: CASSLQGAGSGNTIYF. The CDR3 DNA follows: TGCGCCAGCAGCTTGCAGGGGGCAGGATCTGGAAACACCATATATTTT.

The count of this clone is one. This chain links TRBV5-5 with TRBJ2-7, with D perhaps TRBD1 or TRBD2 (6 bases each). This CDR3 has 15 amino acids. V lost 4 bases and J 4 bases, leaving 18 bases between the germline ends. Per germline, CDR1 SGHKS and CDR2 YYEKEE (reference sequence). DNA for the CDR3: TGTGCCAGCAGCGTCAAGGGGGGATCTACTTACGAGCAGTACTTC. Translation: CASSVKGGSTYEQYF.

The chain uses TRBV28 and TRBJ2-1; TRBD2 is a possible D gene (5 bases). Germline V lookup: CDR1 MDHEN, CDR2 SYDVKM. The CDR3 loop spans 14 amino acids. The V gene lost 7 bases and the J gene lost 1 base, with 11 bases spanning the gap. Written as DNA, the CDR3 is TGTGCCAGCACCGAGGACTCATCCTACAATGAGCAGTTCTTC. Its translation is CASTEDSSYNEQFF.

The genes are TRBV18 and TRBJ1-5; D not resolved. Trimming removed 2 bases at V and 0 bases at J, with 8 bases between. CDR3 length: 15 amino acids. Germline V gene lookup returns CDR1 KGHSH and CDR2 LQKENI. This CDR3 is CASSPYQASNQPQHF. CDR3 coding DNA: TGTGCCAGCTCACCATACCAGGCTAGCAATCAGCCCCAGCATTTT.

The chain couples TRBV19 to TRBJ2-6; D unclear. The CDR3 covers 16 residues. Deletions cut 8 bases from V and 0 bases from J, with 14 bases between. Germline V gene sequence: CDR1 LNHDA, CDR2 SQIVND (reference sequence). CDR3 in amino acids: CASRINPASGANVLTF. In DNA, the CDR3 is TGTGCCAGTCGAATCAACCCAGCCTCTGGGGCCAACGTCCTGACTTTC.

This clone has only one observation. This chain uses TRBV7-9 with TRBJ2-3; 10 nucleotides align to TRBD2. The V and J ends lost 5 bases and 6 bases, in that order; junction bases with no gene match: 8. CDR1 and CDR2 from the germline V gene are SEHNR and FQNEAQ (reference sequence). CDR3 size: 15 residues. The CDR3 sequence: CASSPQAGGMDTQYF. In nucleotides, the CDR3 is TGTGCCAGCAGCCCTCAAGCGGGAGGGATGGATACGCAGTATTTT.

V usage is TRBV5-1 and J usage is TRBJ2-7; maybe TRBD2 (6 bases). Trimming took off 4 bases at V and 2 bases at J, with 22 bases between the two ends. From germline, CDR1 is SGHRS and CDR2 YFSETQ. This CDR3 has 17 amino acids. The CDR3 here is CASSNANARRGTYEQYF. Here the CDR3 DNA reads TGCGCCAGCAGCAATGCCAACGCCCGGCGGGGTACCTACGAGCAGTACTTC.

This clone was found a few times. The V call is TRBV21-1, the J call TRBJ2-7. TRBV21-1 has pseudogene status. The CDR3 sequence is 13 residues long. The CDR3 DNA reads TGTGCCAGCAGTCGGGGGCCGGGTTACGAGCAGTACTTC. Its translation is CASSRGPGYEQYF.

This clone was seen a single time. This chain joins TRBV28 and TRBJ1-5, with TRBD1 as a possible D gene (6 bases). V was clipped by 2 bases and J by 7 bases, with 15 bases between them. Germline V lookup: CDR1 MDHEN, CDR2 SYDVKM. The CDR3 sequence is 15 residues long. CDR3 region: CASSLAYRDSQPQHF. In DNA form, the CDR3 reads TGTGCCAGCAGTTTAGCATACAGGGACTCGCAGCCCCAGCATTTT.

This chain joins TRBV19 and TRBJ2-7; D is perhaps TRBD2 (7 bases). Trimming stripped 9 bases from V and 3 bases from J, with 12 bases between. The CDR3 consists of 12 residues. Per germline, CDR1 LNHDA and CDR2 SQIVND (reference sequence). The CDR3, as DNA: TGTGCCAGCCGCGGGGGCTACTACGAGCAGTACTTC. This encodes CASRGGYYEQYF.

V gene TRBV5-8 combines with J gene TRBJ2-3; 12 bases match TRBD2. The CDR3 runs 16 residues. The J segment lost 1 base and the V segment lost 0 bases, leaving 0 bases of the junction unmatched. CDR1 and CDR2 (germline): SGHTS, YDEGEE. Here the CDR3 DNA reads TGTGCCAGCAGCTTGGGGACTAGCGGGGGCACAGATACGCAGTATTTT. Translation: CASSLGTSGGTDTQYF.

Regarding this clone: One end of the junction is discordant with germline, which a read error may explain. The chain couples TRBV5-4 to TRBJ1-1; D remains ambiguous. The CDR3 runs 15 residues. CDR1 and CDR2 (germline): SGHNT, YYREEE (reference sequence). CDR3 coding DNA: TGTGCCAGCAGCTTTCAACGGGGAGCCTACTCATCACCCTCATTT. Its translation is CASSFQRGAYSSPSF.

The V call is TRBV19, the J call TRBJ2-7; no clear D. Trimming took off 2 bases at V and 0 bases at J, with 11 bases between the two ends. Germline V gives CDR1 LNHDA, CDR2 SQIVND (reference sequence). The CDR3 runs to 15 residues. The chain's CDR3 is CASSIRAYSSYEQYF. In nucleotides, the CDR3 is TGTGCCAGTAGTATAAGGGCCTACAGCTCCTACGAGCAGTACTTC.

Written as DNA, the CDR3 is TGTGCCAGCAGCCCCCACAAAACTAGCGGGAGGCTTGTCGAGCAGTACTTC. Protein product: CASSPHKTSGRLVEQYF. The chain recombines TRBV7-9 with TRBJ2-7; TRBD2 aligns across 12 bases. This CDR3 is built from 17 residues. Germline V gene data show CDR1 as SEHNR and CDR2 as FQNEAQ (reference sequence). V trimming: 5 bases; J trimming: 6 bases; junction bases outside the gene matches: 14.

The CDR3 spells CASSPSSGRPNEQYF. DNA of the CDR3: TGTGCCAGCAGTCCTAGTAGCGGGAGGCCGAACGAGCAGTACTTC. This sequence joins TRBV27 and TRBJ2-7, with TRBD2 identical over 10 bases. V was clipped by 5 bases and J by 5 bases; unmatched bases: 9. The CDR3 is made up of 15 amino acids. Germline assignment: CDR1 MNHEY and CDR2 SMNVEV (reference sequence).

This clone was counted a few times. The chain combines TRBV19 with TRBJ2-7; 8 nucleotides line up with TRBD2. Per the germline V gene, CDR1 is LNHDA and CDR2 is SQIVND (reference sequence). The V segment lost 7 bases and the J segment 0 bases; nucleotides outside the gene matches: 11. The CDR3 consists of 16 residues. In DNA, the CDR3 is TGTGCCAGTACCGAACAGGCCGGGACTAGCTCCTACGAGCAGTACTTC. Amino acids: CASTEQAGTSSYEQYF.

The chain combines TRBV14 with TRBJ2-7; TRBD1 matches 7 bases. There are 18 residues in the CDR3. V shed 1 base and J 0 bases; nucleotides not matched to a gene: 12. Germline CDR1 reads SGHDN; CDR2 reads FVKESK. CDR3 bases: TGTGCCAGCAGCCAAGCGAGTCGAGGGGGCCTTAGCTCCTACGAGCAGTACTTC. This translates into CASSQASRGGLSSYEQYF. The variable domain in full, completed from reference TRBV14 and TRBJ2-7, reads EAGVTQFPSHSVIEKGQTVTLRCDPISGHDNLYWYRRVMGKEIKFLLHFVKESKQDESGMPNNRFLAERTGGTYSTLKVQPAELEDSGVYFCASSQASRGGLSSYEQYFGPGTRLTVT.